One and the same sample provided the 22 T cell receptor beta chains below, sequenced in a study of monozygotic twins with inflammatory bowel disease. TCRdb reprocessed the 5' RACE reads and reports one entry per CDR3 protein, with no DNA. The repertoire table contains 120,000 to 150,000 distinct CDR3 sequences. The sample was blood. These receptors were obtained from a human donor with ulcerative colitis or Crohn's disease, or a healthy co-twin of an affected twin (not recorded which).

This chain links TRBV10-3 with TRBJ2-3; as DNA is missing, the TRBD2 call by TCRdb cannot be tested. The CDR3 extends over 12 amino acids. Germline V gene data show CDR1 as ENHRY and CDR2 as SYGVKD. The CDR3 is CAIAAGGDTQYF.

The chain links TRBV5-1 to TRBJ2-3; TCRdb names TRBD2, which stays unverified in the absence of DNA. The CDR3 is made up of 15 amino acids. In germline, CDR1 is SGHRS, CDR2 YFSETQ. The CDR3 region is CASSELAGDTDTQYF. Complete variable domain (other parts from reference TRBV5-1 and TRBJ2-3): KAGVTQTPRYLIKTRGQQVTLSCSPISGHRSVSWYQQTPGQGLQFLFEYFSETQRNKGNFPGRFSGRQFSNSRSEMNVSTLELGDSALYLCASSELAGDTDTQYFGPGTRLTVL.

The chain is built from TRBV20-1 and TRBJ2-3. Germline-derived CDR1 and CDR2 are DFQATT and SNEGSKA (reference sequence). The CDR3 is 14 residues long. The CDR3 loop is CSARDGQKADKQYF.

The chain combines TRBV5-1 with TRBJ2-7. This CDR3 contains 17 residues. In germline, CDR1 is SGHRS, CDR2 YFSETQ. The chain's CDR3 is CASSLAVGRRSSYEQYF.

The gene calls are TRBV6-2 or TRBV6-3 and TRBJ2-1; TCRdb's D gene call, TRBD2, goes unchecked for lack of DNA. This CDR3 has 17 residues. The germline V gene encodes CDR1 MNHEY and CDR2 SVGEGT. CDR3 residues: CASSSILAGASYNEQFF.

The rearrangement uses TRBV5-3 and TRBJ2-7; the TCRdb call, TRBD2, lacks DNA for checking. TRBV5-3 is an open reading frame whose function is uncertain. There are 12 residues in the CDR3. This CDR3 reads CARFLTGDEQYF.

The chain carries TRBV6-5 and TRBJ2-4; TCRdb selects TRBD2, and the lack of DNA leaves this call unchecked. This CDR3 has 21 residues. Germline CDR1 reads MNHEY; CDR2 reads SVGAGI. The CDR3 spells CASSYLTPGTSYSLAKNIQYF.

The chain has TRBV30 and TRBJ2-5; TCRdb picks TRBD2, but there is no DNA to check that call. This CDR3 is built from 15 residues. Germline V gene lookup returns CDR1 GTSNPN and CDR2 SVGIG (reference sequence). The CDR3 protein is CAWSHQRKDKETQYF.

CDR3 in amino acids: CASSRDAGTGRSYEQYF. The genes are TRBV7-8 and TRBJ2-7; no DNA is available, so the TRBD1 call from TCRdb remains unchecked. The V gene's germline CDR1 is SGHVS and CDR2 FQNEAQ. The CDR3 extends over 17 amino acids.

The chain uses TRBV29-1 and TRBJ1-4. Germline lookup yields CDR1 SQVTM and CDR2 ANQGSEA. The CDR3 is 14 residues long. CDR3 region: CSVAKGRANEKLFF.

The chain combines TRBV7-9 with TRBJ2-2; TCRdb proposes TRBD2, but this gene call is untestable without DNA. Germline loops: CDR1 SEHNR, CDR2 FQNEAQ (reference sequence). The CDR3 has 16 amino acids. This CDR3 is CASSELGQGGTGELFF.

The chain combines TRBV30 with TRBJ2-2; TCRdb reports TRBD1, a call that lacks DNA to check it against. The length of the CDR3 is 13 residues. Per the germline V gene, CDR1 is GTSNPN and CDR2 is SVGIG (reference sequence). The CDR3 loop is CAWRTGLTGELFF.

CDR3 residues: CSAAEGLYTGELFF. This chain connects TRBV20-1 to TRBJ2-2; TCRdb returns TRBD2, unconfirmable since there is no DNA. Germline CDR1 is DFQATT and CDR2 is SNEGSKA (reference sequence). CDR3 length: 14 amino acids.

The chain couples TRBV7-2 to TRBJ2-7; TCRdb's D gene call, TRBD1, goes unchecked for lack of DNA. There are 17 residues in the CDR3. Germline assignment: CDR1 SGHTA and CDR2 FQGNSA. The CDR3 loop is CASSLDEIGTGRNEQYF.

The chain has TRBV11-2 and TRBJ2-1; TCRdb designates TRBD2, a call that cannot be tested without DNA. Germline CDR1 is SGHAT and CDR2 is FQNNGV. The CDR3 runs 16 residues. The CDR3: CASSFSSGGSYNEQFF. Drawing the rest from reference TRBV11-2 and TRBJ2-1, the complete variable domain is EAGVAQSPRYKIIEKRQSVAFWCNPISGHATLYWYQQILGQGPKLLIQFQNNGVVDDSQLPKDRFSAERLKGVDSTLKIQPAKLEDSAVYLCASSFSSGGSYNEQFFGPGTRLTVL.

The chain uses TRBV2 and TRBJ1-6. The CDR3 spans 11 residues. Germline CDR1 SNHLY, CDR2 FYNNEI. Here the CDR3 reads CASSYTSPLHF.

CDR3 loop: CASSSKGENPNQPQHF. This chain links TRBV7-2 with TRBJ1-5; TCRdb's D call of TRBD1 is untestable without DNA. Germline V gene data show CDR1 as SGHTA and CDR2 as FQGNSA. CDR3 size: 16 residues.

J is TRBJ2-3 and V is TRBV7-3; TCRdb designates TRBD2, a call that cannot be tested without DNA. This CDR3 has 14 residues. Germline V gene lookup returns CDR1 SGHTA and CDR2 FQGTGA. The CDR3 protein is CASKAGGPKDTQYF.

The CDR3 here is CASSLGFASSTDTQYF. V and J are TRBV5-6 and TRBJ2-3. The germline CDR1 and CDR2 sequences are SGHDT and YYEEEE. This CDR3 comprises 16 residues.

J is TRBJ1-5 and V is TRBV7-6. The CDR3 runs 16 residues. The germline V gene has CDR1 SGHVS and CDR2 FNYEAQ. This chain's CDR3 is CASSLAGTSGGQPQHF. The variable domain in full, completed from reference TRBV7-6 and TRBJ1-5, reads GAGVSQSPRYKVTKRGQDVALRCDPISGHVSLYWYRQALGQGPEFLTYFNYEAQQDKSGLPNDRFSAERPEGSISTLTIQRTEQRDSAMYRCASSLAGTSGGQPQHFGDGTRLSIL.

CDR3 residues: CASRSQGNTEAFF. The chain combines TRBV12-3 or TRBV12-4 with TRBJ1-1; TCRdb outputs TRBD1, but without DNA this stays unchecked. The CDR3 runs to 13 residues.

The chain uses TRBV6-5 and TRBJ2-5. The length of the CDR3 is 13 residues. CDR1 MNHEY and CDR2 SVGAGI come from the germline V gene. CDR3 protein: CANSAEHQETQYF.